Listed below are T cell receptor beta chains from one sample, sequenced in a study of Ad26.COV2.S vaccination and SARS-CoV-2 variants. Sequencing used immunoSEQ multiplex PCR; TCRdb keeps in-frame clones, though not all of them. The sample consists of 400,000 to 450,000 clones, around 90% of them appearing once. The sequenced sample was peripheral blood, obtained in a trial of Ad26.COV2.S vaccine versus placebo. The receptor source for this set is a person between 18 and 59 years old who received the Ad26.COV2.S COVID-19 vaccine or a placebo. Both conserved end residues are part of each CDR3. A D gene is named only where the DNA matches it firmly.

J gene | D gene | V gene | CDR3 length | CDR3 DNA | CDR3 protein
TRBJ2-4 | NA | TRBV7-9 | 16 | TGTGCCAGCAGCTTAGCGGAAGTGGCCGCCAAAAACATTCAGTACTTC | CASSLAEVAAKNIQYF
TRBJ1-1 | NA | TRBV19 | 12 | TGTGCCAGTAGTAGGGGGGGCACTGAAGCTTTCTTT | CASSRGGTEAFF
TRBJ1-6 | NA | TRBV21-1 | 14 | NA | CAWGGGSRNSPLHF
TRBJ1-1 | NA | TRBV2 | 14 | TGTGCCAGCAGAGACGGTAGGACGGGACTTGAAGCTTTCTTT | CASRDGRTGLEAFF
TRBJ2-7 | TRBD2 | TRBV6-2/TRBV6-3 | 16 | TGTGCCAGCAGCCCCGAGGCGGGAGAAAATGGGTACGAGCAGTACTTC | CASSPEAGENGYEQYF
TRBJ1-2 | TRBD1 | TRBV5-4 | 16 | TGTGCCAGCAGCTCCGGACAGGGAGGGGTCCCCTATGGCTACACCTTC | CASSSGQGGVPYGYTF
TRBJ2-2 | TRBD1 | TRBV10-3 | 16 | TGTGCCATCAGCCCCGACAGGGGTCATGCCGCCGGGGAGCTGTTTTTT | CAISPDRGHAAGELFF
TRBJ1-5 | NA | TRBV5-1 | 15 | TGCGCCAGCAGCTTGGACAGCTATAGCAATCAGCCCCAGCATTTT | CASSLDSYSNQPQHF
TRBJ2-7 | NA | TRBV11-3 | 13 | TGTGCCAGCAGCCCAGGACTGTCCTACGAGCAGTACTTC | CASSPGLSYEQYF
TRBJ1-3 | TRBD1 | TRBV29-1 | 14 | TGCAGCGTTGCCCTGACAGGGGGAGGAAACACCATATATTTT | CSVALTGGGNTIYF
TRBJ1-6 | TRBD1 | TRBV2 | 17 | TGTGCCAGCATACAGGGACAGTCGAGCTCCTATAATTCACCCCTCCACTTT | CASIQGQSSSYNSPLHF
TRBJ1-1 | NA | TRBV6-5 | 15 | TGTGCCAGCAGGGGAGCCGAGGCCCCCCACACTGAAGCTTTCTTT | CASRGAEAPHTEAFF
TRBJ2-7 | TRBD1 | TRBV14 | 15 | TGTGCCAGCAGCCAAACCGGCAGGGGGTACAACGAGCAGTACTTC | CASSQTGRGYNEQYF
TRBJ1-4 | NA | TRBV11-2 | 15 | TGTGCCAGCACCACCTTACAGGTGGGGCGTGAAAAACTGTTTTTT | CASTTLQVGREKLFF
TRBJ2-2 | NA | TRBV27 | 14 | TGTGCCAGCAGTTTAGCGGGGCCGACCGGGGAGCTGTTTTTT | CASSLAGPTGELFF
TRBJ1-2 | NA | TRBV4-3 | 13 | TGCGCCAGCAGCCAAGATAGCGCAGAGGGCTACACCTTC | CASSQDSAEGYTF
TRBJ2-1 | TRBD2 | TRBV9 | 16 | TGTGCCAGCAGCGATATGACTAGCGGGAGATTCAATGAGCAGTTCTTC | CASSDMTSGRFNEQFF
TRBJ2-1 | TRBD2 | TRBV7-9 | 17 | TGTGCCAGCAGCTTAGCCCCAACTAGCGGGGCCTACAATGAGCAGTTCTTC | CASSLAPTSGAYNEQFF
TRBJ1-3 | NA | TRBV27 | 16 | TGTGCCAGCAGCATTATCGGGGGGGCGCCCGGAAACACCATATATTTT | CASSIIGGAPGNTIYF